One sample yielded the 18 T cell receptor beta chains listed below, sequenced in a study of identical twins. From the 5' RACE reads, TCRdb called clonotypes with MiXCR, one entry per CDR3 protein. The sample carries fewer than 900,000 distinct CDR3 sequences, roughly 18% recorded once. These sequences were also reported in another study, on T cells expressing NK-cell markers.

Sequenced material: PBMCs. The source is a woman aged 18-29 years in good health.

The DNA for the CDR3 is TGCAGTGCTATTAGGGACAGGGCCGGCTATGGCTACACCTTC. Protein sequence: CSAIRDRAGYGYTF. This chain links TRBV20-1 with TRBJ1-2; 9 nucleotides line up with TRBD1. CDR1 is DFQATT and CDR2 is SNEGSKA in the germline V gene (reference sequence). J gave up 4 bases and V 4 bases, and 7 bases lay outside the gene matches. This CDR3 is built from 14 residues.

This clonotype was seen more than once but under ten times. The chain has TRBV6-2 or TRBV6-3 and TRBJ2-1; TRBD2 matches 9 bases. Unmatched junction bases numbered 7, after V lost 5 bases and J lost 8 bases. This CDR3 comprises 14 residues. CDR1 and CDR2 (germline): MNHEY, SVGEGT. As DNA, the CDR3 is TGTGCCAGCAGTCGAGGGACTAGCCGGCATGAGCAGTTCTTC. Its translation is CASSRGTSRHEQFF.

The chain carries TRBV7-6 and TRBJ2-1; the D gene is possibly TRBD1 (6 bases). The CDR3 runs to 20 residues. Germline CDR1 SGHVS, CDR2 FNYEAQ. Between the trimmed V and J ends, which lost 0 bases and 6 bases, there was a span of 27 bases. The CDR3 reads CASSLALRFRVGGRINEQFF. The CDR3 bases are TGTGCCAGCAGCTTAGCGCTCCGTTTTAGGGTAGGGGGACGGATCAATGAGCAGTTCTTC.

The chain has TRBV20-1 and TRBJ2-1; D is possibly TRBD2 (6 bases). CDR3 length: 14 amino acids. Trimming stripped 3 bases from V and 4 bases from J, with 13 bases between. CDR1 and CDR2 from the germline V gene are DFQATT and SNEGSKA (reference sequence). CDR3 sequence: CSASPPSAYNEQFF. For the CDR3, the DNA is TGCAGTGCTAGTCCCCCTAGCGCATACAATGAGCAGTTCTTC.

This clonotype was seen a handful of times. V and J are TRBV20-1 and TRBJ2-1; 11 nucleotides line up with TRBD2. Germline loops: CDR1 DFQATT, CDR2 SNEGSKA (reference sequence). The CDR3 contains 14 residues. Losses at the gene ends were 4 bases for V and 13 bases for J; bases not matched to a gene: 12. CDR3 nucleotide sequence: TGCAGTGCTACTGGTAGCGGGAGGGTCCTACGCCAGTTCTTC. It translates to CSATGSGRVLRQFF.

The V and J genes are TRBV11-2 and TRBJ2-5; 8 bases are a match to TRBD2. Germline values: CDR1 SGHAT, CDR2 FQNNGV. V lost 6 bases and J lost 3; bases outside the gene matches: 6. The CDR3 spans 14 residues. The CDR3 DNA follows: TGTGCCAGCAGAGCTAGCGGGTGGGAAGAGACCCAGTACTTC. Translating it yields CASRASGWEETQYF.

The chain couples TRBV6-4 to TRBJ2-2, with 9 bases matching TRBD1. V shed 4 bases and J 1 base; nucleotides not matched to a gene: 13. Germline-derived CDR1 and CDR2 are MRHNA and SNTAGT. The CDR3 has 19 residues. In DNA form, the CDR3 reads TGTGCCAGCAGTGCCTATCCGGGACAGGGTGCGCGGAACACCGGGGAGCTGTTTTTT. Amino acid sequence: CASSAYPGQGARNTGELFF.

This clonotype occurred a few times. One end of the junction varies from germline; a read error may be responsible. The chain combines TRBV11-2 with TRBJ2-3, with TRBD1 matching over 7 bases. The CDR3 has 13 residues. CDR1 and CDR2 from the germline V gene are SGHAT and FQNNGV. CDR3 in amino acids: CASSLEFRGSLAF. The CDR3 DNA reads TGTGCCAGCAGCTTAGAGTTCAGGGGGTCCTTGGCCTTT.

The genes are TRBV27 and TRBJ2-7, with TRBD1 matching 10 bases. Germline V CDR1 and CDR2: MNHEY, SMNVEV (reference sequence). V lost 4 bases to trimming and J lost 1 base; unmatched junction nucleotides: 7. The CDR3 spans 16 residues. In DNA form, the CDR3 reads TGTGCCAGCAGTTCGCGGACAGGGGGAATTTCCTACGAGCAGTACTTC. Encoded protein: CASSSRTGGISYEQYF.

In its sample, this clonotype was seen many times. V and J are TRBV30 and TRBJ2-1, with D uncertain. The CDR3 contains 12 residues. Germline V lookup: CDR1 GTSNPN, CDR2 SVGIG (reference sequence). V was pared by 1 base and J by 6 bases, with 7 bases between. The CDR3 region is CAWSGFLNEQFF. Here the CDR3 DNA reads TGTGCCTGGAGTGGTTTCCTCAATGAGCAGTTCTTC. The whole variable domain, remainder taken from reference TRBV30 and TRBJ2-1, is SQTIHQWPATLVQPVGSPLSLECTVEGTSNPNLYWYRQAAGRGLQLLFYSVGIGQISSEVPQNLSASRPQDRQFILSSKKLLLSDSGFYLCAWSGFLNEQFFGPGTRLTVL.

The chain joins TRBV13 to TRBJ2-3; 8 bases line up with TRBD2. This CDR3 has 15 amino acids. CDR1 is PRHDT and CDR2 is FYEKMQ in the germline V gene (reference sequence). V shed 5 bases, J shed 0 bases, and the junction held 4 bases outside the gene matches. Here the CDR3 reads CASSPPGGSTDTQYF. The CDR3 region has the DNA TGTGCCAGCAGCCCCCCGGGGGGGAGCACAGATACGCAGTATTTT.

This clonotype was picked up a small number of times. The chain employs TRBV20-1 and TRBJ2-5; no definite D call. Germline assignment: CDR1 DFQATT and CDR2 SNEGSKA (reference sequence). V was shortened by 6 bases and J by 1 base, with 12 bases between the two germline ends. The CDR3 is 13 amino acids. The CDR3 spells CSANDGGQETQYF. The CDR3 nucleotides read TGCAGTGCCAATGATGGCGGCCAAGAGACCCAGTACTTC.

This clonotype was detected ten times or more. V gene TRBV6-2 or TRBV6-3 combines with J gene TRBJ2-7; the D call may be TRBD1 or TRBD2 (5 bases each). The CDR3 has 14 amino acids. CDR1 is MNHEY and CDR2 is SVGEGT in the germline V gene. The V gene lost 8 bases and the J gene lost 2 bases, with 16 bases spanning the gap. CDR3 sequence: CASAPWDATYEQYF. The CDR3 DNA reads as TGTGCCAGCGCCCCCTGGGACGCAACCTACGAGCAGTACTTC.

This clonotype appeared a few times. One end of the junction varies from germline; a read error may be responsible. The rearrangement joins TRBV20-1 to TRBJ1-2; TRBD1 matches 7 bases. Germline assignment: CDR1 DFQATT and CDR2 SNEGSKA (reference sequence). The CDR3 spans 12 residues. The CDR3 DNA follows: TGCAGTGCTAGGACAGGGTCCTATAGCTACACCTTC. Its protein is CSARTGSYSYTF.

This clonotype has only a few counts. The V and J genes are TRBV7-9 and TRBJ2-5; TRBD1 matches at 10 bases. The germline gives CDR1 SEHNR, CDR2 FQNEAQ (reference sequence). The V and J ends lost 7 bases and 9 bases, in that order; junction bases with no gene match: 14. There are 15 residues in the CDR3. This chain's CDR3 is CASTLSGQGSTAQYF. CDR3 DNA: TGTGCCAGCACGCTCTCGGGACAGGGGTCTACGGCCCAGTACTTC. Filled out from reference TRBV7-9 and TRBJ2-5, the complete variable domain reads DTGVSQNPRHKITKRGQNVTFRCDPISEHNRLYWYRQTLGQGPEFLTYFQNEAQLEKSRLLSDRFSAERPKGSFSTLEIQRTEQGDSAMYLCASTLSGQGSTAQYFGPGTRLLVL.

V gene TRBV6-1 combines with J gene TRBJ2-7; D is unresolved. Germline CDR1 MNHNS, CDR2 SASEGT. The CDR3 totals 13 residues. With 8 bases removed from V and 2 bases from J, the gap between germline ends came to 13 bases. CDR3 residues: CASSTPYPYEQYF. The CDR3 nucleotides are TGTGCCAGCTCTACTCCTTACCCCTACGAGCAGTACTTC.

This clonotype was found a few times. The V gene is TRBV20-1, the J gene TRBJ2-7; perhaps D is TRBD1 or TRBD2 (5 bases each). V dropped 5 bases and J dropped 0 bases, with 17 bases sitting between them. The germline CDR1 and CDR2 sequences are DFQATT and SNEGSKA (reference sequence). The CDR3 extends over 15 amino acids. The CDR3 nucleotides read TGCAGTGCTGGATTGTGGGGGAGTGGCTCCTACGAGCAGTACTTC. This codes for CSAGLWGSGSYEQYF.

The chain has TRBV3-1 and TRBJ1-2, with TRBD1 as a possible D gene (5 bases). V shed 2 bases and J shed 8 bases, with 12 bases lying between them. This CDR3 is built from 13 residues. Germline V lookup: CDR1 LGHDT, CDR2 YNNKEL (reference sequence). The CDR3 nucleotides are TGTGCCAGCAGCCAACCTGGGGGAGGCGGCTACACCTTC. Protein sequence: CASSQPGGGGYTF.